The sequence of this T cell receptor (beta chain) was determined in a study of PD-L1 blockade in urothelial cancer. Study information: Investigators checked blood 3 weeks (second dose) and 6 weeks after treatment start.

Each PCR received spiked synthetic TCR analog templates. TCRdb's copy holds only in-frame clones and misses some; the assay was immunoSEQ multiplex PCR. The sample gives around 70,000 clones, around 80% of which show up once; 4.7% is in the top ten. In germline, CDR1 is SGHKS, CDR2 YYEKEE (reference sequence). The CDR3 loop spans 16 amino acids. The ends were cut back, 4 bases at V and 2 bases at J, with 17 bases in the middle. The chain links TRBV5-5 to TRBJ2-3; TRBD1 might be the D (6 bases). The TCR originated in a man aged 70-80 years with urothelial cancer. Sequenced material: PBMCs, taken around atezolizumab (anti-PD-L1) treatment. CDR3 residues: CASSAQMGAITDTQYF. The CDR3 DNA follows: TGTGCCAGCAGCGCCCAGATGGGGGCGATCACAGATACGCAGTATTTT.